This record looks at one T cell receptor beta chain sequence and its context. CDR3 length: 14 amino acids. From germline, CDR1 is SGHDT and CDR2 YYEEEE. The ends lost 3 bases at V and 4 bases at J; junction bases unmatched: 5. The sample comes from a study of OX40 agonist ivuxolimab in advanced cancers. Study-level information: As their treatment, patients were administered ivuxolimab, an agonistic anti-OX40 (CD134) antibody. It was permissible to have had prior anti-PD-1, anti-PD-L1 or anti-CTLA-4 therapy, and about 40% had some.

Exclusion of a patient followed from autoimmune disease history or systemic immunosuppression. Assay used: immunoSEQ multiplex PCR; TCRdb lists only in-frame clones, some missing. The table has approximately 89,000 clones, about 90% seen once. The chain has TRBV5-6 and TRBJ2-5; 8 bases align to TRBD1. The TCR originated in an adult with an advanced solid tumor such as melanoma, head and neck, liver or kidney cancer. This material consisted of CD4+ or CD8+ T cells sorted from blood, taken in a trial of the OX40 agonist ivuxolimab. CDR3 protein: CASSSSDRGETQYF. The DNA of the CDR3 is TGTGCCAGCAGCTCCTCCGACAGGGGAGAGACCCAGTACTTC.